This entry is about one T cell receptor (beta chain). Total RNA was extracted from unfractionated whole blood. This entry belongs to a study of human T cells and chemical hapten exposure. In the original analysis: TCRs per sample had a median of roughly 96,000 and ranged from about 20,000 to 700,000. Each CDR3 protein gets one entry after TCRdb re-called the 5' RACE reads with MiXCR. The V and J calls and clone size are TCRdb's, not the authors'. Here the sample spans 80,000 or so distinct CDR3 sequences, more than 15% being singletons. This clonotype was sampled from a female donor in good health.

The CDR3 loop reads CASMRASGKVGELFF. The CDR3 region has the DNA TGCGCCAGCATGCGGGCTAGCGGGAAGGTCGGGGAGCTGTTTTTT. The V gene is TRBV5-1, the J gene TRBJ2-2, with 9 bases aligning to TRBD2. The CDR3 is made up of 15 amino acids. Per the germline V gene, CDR1 is SGHRS and CDR2 is YFSETQ. The ends lost 6 bases at V and 7 bases at J; junction bases unmatched: 10.